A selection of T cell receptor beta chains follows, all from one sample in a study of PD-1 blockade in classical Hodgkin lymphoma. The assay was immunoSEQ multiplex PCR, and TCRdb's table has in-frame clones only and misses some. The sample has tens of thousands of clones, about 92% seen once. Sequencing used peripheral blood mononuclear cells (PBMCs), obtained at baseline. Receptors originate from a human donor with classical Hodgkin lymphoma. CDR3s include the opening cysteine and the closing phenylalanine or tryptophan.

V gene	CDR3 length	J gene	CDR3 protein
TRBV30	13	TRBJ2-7	CAWSGYQGGEQYF
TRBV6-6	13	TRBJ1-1	CASSYAENTEAFF
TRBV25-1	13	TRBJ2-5	CASSDQGWETQYF
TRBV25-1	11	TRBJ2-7	CASGTDYEQYF
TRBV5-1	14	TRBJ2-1	CASRSLAGRDEQFF
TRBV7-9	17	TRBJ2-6	CASSLFPSDAGANVLTF
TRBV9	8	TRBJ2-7	CASSRQYF
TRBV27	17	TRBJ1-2	CASSLAGTSDSNYGYTF
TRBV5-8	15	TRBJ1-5	CASSSGPGSNQPQHF
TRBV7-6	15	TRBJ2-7	CASSLAEGQNYEQYF
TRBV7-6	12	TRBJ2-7	CASSFWSQEQYF
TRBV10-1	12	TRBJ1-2	CASNRGLYGYTF
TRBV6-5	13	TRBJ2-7	CASSYSLGGEQYF
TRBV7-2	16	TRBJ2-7	CASSFFGLAGVYEQYF
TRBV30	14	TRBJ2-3	CAWSGGQSTDTQYF
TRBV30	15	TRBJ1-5	CAWSVPDPTDQPQHF
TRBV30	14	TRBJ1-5	CAWSVRQGNQPQHF
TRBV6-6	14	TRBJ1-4	CASRAQSRNEKLFF
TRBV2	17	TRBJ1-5	CASSPAGKSTGNQPQHF
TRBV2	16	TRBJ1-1	CASSGGGWDINTEAFF
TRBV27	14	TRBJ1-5	CASSPGRGHQPQHF
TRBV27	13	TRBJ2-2	CASSLGDTGELFF
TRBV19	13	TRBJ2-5	CASGPSGKETQYF
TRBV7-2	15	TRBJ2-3	CASSRKGGVTDTQYF
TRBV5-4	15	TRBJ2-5	CASSQRLADQETQYF
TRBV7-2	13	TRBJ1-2	CASSLDPPYGYTF
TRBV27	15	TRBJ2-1	CASSSPVRGGNEQFF
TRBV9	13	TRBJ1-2	CASSVEFVGGYTF
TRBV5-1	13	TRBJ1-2	CASSADRGEGYTF
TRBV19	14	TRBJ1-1	CASSRDGDYTEAFF
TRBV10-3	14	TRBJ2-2	CAISPREPTGELFF
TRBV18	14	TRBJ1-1	CASSPGGGNTEAFF
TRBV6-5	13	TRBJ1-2	CASSYSAAWGYTF
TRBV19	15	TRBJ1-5	CASSIGTGINQPQHF
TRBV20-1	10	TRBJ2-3	CSTYTDTQYF
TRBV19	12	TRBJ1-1	CASSFHSREAFF
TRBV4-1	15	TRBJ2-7	CASSQMTGTAYEQYF
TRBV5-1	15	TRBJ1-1	CASSLVGHKNTEAFF
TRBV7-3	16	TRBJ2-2	CASSPQMDRGSGELFF
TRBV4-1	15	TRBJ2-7	CASSQEASAYYEQYF
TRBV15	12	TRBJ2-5	CATSRFPETQYF
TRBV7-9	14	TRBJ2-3	CASSLAGIKNTQYF
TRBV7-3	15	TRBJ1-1	CASSLTDRGDAEAFF
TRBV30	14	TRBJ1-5	CAWSPTGADQPQHF
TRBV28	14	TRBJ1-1	CAGQGTGVDTEAFF
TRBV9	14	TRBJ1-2	CASSVPGTNYGYTF
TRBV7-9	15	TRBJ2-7	CASSLRDRGAHEQYF
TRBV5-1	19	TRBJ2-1	CASSPSGGAFIESYNEQFF
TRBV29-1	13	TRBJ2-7	CSVDKEDAYEQYF
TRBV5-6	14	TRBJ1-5	CASSVTGVNQPQHF
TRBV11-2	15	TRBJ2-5	CASSFFLRTQETQYF
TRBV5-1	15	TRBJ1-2	CASSLLAGDVEGYTF